What follows is one T cell receptor beta chain and its context. This clonotype appeared a few times. The antigen it binds to is not known. There are no base qualities to consult, and no much larger clone falls within one base. Reads for this sample came from an Illumina NovaSeq 6000. TCRalpha and TCRbeta cDNA libraries were built by 5'RACE with constant-segment primers, adding sample barcodes and unique molecular identifiers. Trizol reagent was used to extract RNA from every sample. The libraries were amplified in two PCR steps, and the second step added a second sample barcode and Illumina TruSeq adapters. Sequencing of the libraries was done on an Illumina NovaSeq, producing 2 x 150 bp paired-end reads. The study's processing was this. Demultiplexing of reads and collapsing into UMI-guided consensus sequences were performed with migec v1.2.7. Using mixcr v2.1.11, UMI consensuses were aligned to TRA and TRB V and J templates and then assembled into clonotypes. Expanded or contracted clonotypes were those called significant by both edgeR and NoisET, with noise models trained on biological replicates. For edgeR calls, the cutoffs were a false discovery rate-adjusted p below 0.01 and a log2 fold-change threshold of 1. As an exploratory analysis of dynamics, max-normalized trajectories of the 1000 most abundant clonotypes were examined by PCA with hierarchical clustering. Separately sequenced CD4+ and CD8+ repertoires were used to assign the CD4 or CD8 phenotype of responding clones. Through fastp at Q25 and MiXCR, TCRdb rebuilt clones from the public reads, retaining in-frame beta chains. Each CDR3 protein gets just one entry, which takes the most common genes and DNA from the rows behind it. TCRdb, not the authors, supplied the V and J calls. The sample table records roughly 450,000 distinct CDR3 sequences; 15% to 20% of these occur just once. Of the sample, 9% to 15% falls within the top ten clones.

PBMCs were isolated by Ficoll-Paque density gradient centrifugation. The sample originates from a study of T-cell memory formation after mild COVID-19 (dated by TCRdb to the early 2020s). Background for the entire study: Most TCR sequence clusters were specific to one of the two donors. Longitudinal TCRalpha and TCRbeta repertoire sequencing tracked T-cell clones expanding and contracting after mild COVID-19 in a couple of donors. Two young, previously healthy adult volunteers, one female and one male, were included in the cohort.

What the authors observed across the whole study: The study included only two mild cases, and larger cohorts that include severe cases with pre-infection samples were judged to be necessary. Balanced CD4/CD8 phenotypes were observed for clones contracting from day 15 to 85, whereas a bias towards CD4+ was observed for a second wave of clones expanding from day 15 to 37. Contracting CD4+ clones appeared mostly in the CM and EM memory subsets, whereas CD8+ clones were enriched in EMRA. Some responding clones were detected in pre-infection memory, suggesting pre-existing cross-reactive memory T cells joined the SARS-CoV-2 response. SARS-CoV-2 specificity of the second-wave clones peaking on day 37 was not confirmed.

From cysteine to phenylalanine, the CDR3 is 13 amino acids long. Kept here is only the CDR3 DNA, which spans 39 bases and is read in frame from base 1. CDR1 and CDR2 are read off the germline V gene (reference sequence) as LNHNV and YYDKDF. V lost 0 bases and J lost 15 bases; the stretch between them is 12 bases long. The specimen sequenced was PBMCs or a T cell subset sorted from them (not recorded which). Recombination joined TRBV15 with TRBJ1-6, with no confidently assigned D gene. This sequence originates from an adult woman who had mild COVID-19 (a few samples of this study predate the infection). The sample titles of this study are shuffled in the database, so cell type and time point are left out; the donor was told from shared clones. The CDR3 here reads CATSRDEEGVLHF. The base sequence is TGTGCCACCAGCAGAGATGAGGAGGGAGTCCTCCACTTT. Supplemented by the reference TRBV15 and TRBJ1-6 proteins around the CDR3, the complete variable domain is DAMVIQNPRYQVTQFGKPVTLSCSQTLNHNVMYWYQQKSSQAPKLLFHYYDKDFNNEADTPDNFQSRRPNTSFCFLDIRSPGLGDTAMYLCATSRDEEGVLHFGNGTRLTVT.